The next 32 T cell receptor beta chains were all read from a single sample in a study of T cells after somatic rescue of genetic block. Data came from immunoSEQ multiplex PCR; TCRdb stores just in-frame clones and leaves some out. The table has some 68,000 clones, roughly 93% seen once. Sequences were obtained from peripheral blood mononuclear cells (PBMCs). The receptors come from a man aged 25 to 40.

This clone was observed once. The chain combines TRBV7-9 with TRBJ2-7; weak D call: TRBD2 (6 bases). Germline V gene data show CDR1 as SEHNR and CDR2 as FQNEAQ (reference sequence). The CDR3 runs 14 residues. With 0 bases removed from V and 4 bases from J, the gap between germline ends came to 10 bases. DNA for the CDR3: TGTGCCAGCAGCTTAGCGGTTAGCGGTTACGAGCAGTACTTC. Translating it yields CASSLAVSGYEQYF.

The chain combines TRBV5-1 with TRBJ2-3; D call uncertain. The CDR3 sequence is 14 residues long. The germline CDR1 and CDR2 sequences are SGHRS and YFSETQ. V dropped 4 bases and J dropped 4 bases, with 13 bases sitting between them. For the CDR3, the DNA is TGCGCCAGCAGCCTCGGGTCAGATCCAGATACGCAGTATTTT. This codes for CASSLGSDPDTQYF.

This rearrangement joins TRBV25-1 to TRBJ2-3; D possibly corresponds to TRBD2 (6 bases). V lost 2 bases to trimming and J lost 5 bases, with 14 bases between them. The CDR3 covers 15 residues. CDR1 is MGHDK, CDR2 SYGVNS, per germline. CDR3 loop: CASSEGASEVDTQYF. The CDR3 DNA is TGTGCCAGCAGTGAAGGGGCTAGCGAAGTAGATACGCAGTATTTT.

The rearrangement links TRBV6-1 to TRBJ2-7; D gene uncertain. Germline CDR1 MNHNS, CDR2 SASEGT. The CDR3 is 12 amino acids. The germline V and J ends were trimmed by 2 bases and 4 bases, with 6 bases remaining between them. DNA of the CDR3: TGTGCCAGCAGTGAAAACGGGTACGAGCAGTACTTC. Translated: CASSENGYEQYF.

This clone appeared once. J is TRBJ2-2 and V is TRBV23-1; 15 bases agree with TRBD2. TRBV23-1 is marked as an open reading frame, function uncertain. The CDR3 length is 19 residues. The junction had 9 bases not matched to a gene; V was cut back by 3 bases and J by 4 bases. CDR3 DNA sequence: TGCGCCAGCAGTCACGTCGGGACTAGCGGGGGGCCTATCACCGGGGAGCTGTTTTTT. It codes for CASSHVGTSGGPITGELFF.

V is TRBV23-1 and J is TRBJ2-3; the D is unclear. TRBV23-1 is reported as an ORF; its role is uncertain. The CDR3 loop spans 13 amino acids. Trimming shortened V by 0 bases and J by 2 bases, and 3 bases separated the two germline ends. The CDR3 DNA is TGCGCCAGCAGTCAATCGTACACAGATACGCAGTATTTT. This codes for CASSQSYTDTQYF.

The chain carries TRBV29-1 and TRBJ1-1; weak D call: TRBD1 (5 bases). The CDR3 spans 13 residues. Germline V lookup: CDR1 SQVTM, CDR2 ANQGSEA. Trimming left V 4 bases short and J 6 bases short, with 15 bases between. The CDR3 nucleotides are TGCAGCGTTGTATATTGGGAAGGGGCTGAAGCTTTCTTT. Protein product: CSVVYWEGAEAFF.

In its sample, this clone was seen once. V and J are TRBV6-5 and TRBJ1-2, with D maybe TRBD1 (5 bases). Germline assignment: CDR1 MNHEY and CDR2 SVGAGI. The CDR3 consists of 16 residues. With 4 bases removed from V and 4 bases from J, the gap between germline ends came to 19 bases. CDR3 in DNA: TGTGCCAGCAGTTCGAAACAAGTGGGGGGAGGCTATGGCTACACCTTC. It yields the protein CASSSKQVGGGYGYTF.

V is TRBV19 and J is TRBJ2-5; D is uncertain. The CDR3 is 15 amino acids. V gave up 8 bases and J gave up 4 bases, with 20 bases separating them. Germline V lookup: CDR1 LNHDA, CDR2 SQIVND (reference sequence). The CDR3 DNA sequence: TGTGCCAGTTCACGGGCAGTCCTCAGCCCAGAGACCCAGTACTTC. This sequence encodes CASSRAVLSPETQYF.

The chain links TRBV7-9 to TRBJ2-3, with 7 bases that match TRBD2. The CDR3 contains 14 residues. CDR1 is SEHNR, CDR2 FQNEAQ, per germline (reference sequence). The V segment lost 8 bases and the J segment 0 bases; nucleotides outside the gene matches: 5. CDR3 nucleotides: TGTGCCAGCGGCGGCGGGAGTAGCACAGATACGCAGTATTTT. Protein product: CASGGGSSTDTQYF.

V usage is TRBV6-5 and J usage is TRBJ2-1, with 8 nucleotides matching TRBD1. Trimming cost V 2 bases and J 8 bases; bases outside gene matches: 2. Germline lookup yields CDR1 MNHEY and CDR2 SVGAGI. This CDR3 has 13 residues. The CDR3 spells CASSYPQGDEQFF. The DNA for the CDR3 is TGTGCCAGCAGTTACCCACAGGGGGATGAGCAGTTCTTC.

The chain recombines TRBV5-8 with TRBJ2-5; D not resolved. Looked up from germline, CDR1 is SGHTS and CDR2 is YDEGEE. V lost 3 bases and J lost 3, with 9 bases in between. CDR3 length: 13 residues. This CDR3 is CASSWAGEETQYF. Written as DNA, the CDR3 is TGTGCCAGCAGCTGGGCAGGAGAAGAGACCCAGTACTTC.

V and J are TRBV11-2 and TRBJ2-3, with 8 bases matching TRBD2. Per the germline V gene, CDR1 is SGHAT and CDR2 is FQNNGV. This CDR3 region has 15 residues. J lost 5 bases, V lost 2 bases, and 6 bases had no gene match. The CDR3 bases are TGTGCCAGCAGCTTAACGGGGGGGCACGGAGATACGCAGTATTTT. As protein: CASSLTGGHGDTQYF.

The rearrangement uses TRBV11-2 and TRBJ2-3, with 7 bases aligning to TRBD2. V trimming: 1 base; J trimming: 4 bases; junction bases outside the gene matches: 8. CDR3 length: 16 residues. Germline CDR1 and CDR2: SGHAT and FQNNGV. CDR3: CASSLGAGANSDTQYF. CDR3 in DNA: TGTGCCAGCAGCTTAGGGGCGGGAGCAAATTCAGATACGCAGTATTTT.

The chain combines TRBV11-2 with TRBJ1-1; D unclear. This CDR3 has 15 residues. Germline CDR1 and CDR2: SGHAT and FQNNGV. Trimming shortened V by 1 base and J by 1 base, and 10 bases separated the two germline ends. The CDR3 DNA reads TGTGCCAGCAGCTTAGGTCTGGGTTCGAACACTGAAGCTTTCTTT. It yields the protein CASSLGLGSNTEAFF.

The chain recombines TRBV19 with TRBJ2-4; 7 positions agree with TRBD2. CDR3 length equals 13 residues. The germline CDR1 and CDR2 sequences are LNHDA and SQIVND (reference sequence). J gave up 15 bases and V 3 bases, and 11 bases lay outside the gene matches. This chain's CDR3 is CASSISEGTTRYF. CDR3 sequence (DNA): TGTGCCAGTAGTATTTCGGAAGGGACTACGAGGTACTTC.

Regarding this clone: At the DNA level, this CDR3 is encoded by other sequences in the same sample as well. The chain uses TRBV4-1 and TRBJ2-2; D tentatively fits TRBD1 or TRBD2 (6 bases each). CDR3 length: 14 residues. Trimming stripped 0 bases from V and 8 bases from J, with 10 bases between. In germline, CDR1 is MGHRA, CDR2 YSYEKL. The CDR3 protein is CASSQDRGVGELFF. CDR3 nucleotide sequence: TGCGCCAGCAGCCAAGATAGGGGGGTTGGGGAGCTGTTTTTT.

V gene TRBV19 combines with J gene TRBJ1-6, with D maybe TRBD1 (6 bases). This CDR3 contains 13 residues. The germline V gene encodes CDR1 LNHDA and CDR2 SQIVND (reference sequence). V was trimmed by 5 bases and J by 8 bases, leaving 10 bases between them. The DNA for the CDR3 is TGTGCCAGTAGTCCTCGGACAGATTCACCCCTCCACTTT. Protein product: CASSPRTDSPLHF. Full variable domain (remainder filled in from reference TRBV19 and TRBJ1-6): DGGITQSPKYLFRKEGQNVTLSCEQNLNHDAMYWYRQDPGQGLRLIYYSQIVNDFQKGDIAEGYSVSREKKESFPLTVTSAQKNPTAFYLCASSPRTDSPLHFGNGTRLTVT.

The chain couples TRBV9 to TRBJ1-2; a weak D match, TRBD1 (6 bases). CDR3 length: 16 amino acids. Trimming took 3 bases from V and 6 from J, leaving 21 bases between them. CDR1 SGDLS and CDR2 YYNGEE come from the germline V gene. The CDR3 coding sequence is TGTGCCAGCAGCGCCAGCAGGGGACTAAGGGGAGATGGCTACACCTTC. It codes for CASSASRGLRGDGYTF.

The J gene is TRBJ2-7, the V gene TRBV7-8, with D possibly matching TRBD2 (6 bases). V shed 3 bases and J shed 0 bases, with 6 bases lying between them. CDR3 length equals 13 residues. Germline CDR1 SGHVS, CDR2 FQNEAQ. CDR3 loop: CASSLRGSYEQYF. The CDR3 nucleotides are TGTGCCAGCAGCTTGCGGGGCTCCTACGAGCAGTACTTC.

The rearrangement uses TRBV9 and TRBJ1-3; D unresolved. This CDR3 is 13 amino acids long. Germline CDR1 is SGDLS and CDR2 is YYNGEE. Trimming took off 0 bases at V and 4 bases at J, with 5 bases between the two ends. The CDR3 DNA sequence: TGTGCCAGCAGCGTAGCGCGCGGAAACACCATATATTTT. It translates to CASSVARGNTIYF. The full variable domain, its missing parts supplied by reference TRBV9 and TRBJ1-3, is DSGVTQTPKHLITATGQRVTLRCSPRSGDLSVYWYQQSLDQGLQFLIQYYNGEERAKGNILERFSAQQFPDLHSELNLSSLELGDSALYFCASSVARGNTIYFGEGSWLTVV.

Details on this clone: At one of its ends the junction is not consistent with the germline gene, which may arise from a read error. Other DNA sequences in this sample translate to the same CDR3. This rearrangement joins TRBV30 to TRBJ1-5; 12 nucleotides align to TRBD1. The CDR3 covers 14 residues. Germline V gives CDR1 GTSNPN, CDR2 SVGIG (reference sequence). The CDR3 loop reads CAWTGTGGNQPQHF. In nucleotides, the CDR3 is TGTGCCTGGACCGGGACAGGGGGCAATCAGCCCCAACATTTT. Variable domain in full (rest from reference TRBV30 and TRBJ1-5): SQTIHQWPATLVQPVGSPLSLECTVEGTSNPNLYWYRQAAGRGLQLLFYSVGIGQISSEVPQNLSASRPQDRQFILSSKKLLLSDSGFYLCAWTGTGGNQPQHFGDGTRLSIL.

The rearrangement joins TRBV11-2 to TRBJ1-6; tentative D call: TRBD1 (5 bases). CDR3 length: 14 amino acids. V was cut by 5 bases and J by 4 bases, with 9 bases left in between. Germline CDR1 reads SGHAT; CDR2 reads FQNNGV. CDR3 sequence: CASSQGGYNSPLHF. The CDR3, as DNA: TGTGCCAGCAGCCAGGGAGGTTATAATTCACCCCTCCACTTT. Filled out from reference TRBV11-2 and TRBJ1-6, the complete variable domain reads EAGVAQSPRYKIIEKRQSVAFWCNPISGHATLYWYQQILGQGPKLLIQFQNNGVVDDSQLPKDRFSAERLKGVDSTLKIQPAKLEDSAVYLCASSQGGYNSPLHFGNGTRLTVT.

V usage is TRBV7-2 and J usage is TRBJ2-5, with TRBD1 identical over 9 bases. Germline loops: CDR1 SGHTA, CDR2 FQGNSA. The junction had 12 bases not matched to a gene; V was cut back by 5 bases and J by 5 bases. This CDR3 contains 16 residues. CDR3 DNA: TGTGCCAGCAGCAGCACAGGGGGCTCTTATGGGGAGACCCAGTACTTC. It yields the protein CASSSTGGSYGETQYF.

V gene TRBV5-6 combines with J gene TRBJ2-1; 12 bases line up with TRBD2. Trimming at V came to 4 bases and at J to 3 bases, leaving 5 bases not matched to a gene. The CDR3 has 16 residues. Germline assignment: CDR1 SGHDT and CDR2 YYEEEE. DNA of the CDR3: TGTGCCAGCAGCCCAGGACTAGCGGGGATCTACAATGAGCAGTTCTTC. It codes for CASSPGLAGIYNEQFF.

The CDR3 DNA reads TGCGCCAGCAGACTCGACAGGGGATTCACCGGGGAGCTGTTTTTT. Translating it yields CASRLDRGFTGELFF. The genes are TRBV5-1 and TRBJ2-2; TRBD1 agrees at 8 bases. This CDR3 is 15 amino acids long. Germline assignment: CDR1 SGHRS and CDR2 YFSETQ. The J segment lost 4 bases and the V segment lost 5 bases, leaving 7 bases of the junction unmatched.

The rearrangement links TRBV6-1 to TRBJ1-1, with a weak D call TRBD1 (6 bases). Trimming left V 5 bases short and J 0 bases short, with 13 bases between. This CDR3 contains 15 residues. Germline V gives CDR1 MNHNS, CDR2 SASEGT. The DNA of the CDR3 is TGTGCCAGCAGTAAACAGGGTAGCATGAACACTGAAGCTTTCTTT. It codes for CASSKQGSMNTEAFF.

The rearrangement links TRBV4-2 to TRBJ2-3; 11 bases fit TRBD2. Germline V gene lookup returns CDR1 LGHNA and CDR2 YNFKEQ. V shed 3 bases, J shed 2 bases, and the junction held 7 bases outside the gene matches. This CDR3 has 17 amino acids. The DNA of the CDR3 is TGTGCCAGCAGCCACCAACCGGGACTAGCGGCCACAGATACGCAGTATTTT. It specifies CASSHQPGLAATDTQYF.

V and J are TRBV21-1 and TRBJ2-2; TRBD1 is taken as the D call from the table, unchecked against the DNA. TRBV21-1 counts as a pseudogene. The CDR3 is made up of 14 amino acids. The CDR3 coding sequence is TGTGCCAGCACTCCCAACAGATGCACCGGGGAGCTGTTTTTT. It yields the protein CASTPNRCTGELFF.

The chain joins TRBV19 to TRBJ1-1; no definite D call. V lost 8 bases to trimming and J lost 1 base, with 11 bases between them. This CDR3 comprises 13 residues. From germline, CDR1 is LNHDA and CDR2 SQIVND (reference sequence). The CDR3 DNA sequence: TGTGCCAGTGGAATAGCCCCGAACACTGAAGCTTTCTTT. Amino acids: CASGIAPNTEAFF.

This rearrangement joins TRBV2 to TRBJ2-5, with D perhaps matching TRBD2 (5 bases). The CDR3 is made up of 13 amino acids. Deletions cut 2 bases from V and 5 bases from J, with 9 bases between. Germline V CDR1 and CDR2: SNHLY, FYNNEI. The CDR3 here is CASSERRMETQYF. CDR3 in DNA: TGTGCCAGCAGTGAAAGGAGGATGGAGACCCAGTACTTC. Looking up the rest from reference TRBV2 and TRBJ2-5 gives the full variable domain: EPEVTQTPSHQVTQMGQEVILRCVPISNHLYFYWYRQILGQKVEFLVSFYNNEISEKSEIFDDQFSVERPDGSNFTLKIRSTKLEDSAMYFCASSERRMETQYFGPGTRLLVL.

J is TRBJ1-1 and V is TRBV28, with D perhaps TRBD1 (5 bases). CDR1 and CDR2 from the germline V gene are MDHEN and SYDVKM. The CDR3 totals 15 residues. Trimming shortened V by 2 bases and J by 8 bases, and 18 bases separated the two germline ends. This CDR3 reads CASSLRWGSRTEAFF. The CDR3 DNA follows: TGTGCCAGCAGTTTAAGGTGGGGCAGTCGTACCGAAGCTTTCTTT.